The rows below give T cell receptor beta chains drawn from one sample of a study of blood T cell repertoires in COVID-19. Measured with immunoSEQ multiplex PCR; TCRdb has only the in-frame clones, and not every one. Of hundreds of thousands of clones listed, about 85% are singletons. The specimen sequenced was peripheral blood. All receptors derive from a woman aged 18-30 years with acute or convalescent COVID-19. Each CDR3 is given with its conserved first and last residue. Fields, in order: J gene, V gene, D gene, clone size, CDR3 protein, CDR3 DNA. The D gene is left open where the match is weak. Clone size, where shown, is once, few, many, or a class for clones that have expanded.

TRBJ2-2	TRBV6-5	TRBD2	-	CASRPGTSGIGELFF	TGTGCCAGCAGACCCGGGACTAGCGGGATCGGGGAGCTGTTTTTT
TRBJ2-1	TRBV3-1/TRBV3-2	-	-	CASRGSVNEQFF	TGTGCCAGCAGGGGCTCGGTCAATGAGCAGTTCTTC
TRBJ1-5	TRBV15	TRBD1	-	CATSPGGGQPQHF	TGTGCCACCAGCCCAGGGGGCGGACAGCCCCAGCATTTT
TRBJ1-5	TRBV4-1	TRBD1	-	CASSQDSWDRAFITQPQHF	TGCGCCAGCAGCCAAGATAGTTGGGACAGGGCTTTCATTACTCAGCCCCAGCATTTT
TRBJ2-5	TRBV9	TRBD1	-	CASSAPQGAEETQYF	TGTGCCAGCAGCGCCCCACAGGGGGCAGAAGAGACCCAGTACTTC
TRBJ2-7	TRBV3-1/TRBV3-2	-	-	CASSPPDSTSSYEQYF	TGTGCCAGCAGCCCCCCGGATAGCACAAGCTCCTACGAGCAGTACTTC
TRBJ1-6	TRBV7-3	-	-	CASSLTSGPQSPLHF	TGTGCCAGCAGCTTAACCTCAGGGCCACAATCACCCCTCCACTTT
TRBJ2-5	TRBV3-1/TRBV3-2	TRBD1	-	CASSQDYTGQPLYF	TGTGCCAGCAGCCAAGATTATACGGGACAGCCCCTGTACTTC
TRBJ2-3	TRBV7-6	TRBD2	once	CASSFGGLAATDTQYF	TGTGCCAGCAGCTTCGGGGGACTAGCGGCCACAGATACGCAGTATTTT
TRBJ2-5	TRBV28	-	-	CASSFTGQETQYF	TGTGCCAGCAGTTTTACCGGTCAAGAGACCCAGTACTTC
TRBJ1-1	TRBV27	-	-	CASSFVGSGPWNTEAFF	TGTGCCAGCAGCTTTGTGGGCAGTGGCCCCTGGAACACTGAAGCTTTCTTT
TRBJ2-7	TRBV19	-	-	CASSTPGREYEQYF	TGTGCCAGTAGTACCCCGGGCAGGGAATACGAGCAGTACTTC
TRBJ2-7	TRBV27	TRBD2	-	CASSLATSQSYEQYF	TGTGCCAGCAGTTTAGCGACTAGCCAATCCTACGAGCAGTACTTC
TRBJ1-1	TRBV5-6	-	once	CASSQPPGISFF	TGTGCCAGCAGCCAACCACCAGGGATATCTTTCTTT
TRBJ2-3	TRBV11-2	TRBD2	-	CASSLEWGGTSTDTQYF	TGTGCCAGCAGCTTAGAATGGGGAGGGACCAGCACAGATACGCAGTATTTT
TRBJ1-5	TRBV18	-	-	CASSESEGNQPQHF	TGTGCCAGCTCAGAAAGTGAGGGCAATCAGCCCCAGCATTTT
TRBJ1-5	TRBV5-1	-	-	CASSLRGEGNQPQHF	TGCGCCAGCAGCTTGCGGGGGGAGGGCAATCAGCCCCAGCATTTT
TRBJ2-3	TRBV28	TRBD2	once	CASSLASGENFYTQYF	TGTGCCAGCAGTTTAGCTAGCGGGGAAAACTTTTATACGCAGTATTTT
TRBJ1-6	TRBV3-1/TRBV3-2	-	-	CASSPPGNGDSPLHF	TGTGCCAGCAGCCCGCCGGGGAACGGCGATTCACCCCTCCACTTT
TRBJ1-1	TRBV6-5	TRBD1	-	CASSRQGGMNTEAFF	TGTGCCAGCAGTCGACAGGGAGGTATGAACACTGAAGCTTTCTTT
TRBJ2-3	TRBV6-4	TRBD2	few	CASGRGSTDTQYF	TGTGCCAGCGGGCGGGGGAGCACAGATACGCAGTATTTT
TRBJ1-5	TRBV10-2	-	-	CASKDSEFQPQHF	TGCGCCAGCAAGGACAGTGAGTTCCAGCCCCAGCATTTT
TRBJ2-1	TRBV7-6	TRBD2	-	CASSLGQRGSSYNEQFF	TGTGCCAGCAGCTTAGGGCAGCGGGGGAGCTCCTACAATGAGCAGTTCTTC
TRBJ1-4	TRBV5-6	-	once	CASSVDSATNEKLFF	TGTGCCAGCAGCGTCGACTCCGCAACTAATGAAAAACTGTTTTTT
TRBJ2-6	TRBV6-6	-	-	CASSFRGGANVLTF	TGTGCCAGCAGTTTCAGGGGTGGGGCCAACGTCCTGACTTTC
TRBJ1-1	TRBV12-3/TRBV12-4	-	-	CASSYRSNTEAFF	TGTGCCAGCAGTTATCGGTCGAACACTGAAGCTTTCTTT